This T cell receptor (beta chain) is drawn from a study of shared clonotypes between healthy human individuals. CDR3 length equals 16 residues. In germline, CDR1 is MDHEN, CDR2 SYDVKM. The ends lost 4 bases at V and 5 bases at J; junction bases unmatched: 7. This clone has a handful of counts. Its target is unknown. General observations from the study: Richness estimates generally favored naive over memory subsets. Several donors held about 5% of naive CD4 clonotypes in common.

Replicate sorted-subset PCRs were loaded with around 210 ng DNA, about 31,000 T cell genomes. TCRdb's table, derived via immunoSEQ multiplex PCR, lists solely in-frame clones and lacks some. The sample holds some 660,000 clones, 55% to 85% seen once. Specimen: memory CD4+ T cells sorted from blood. Regarding subset: CD45RA-negative fraction. The J gene is TRBJ2-2, the V gene TRBV28; 10 nucleotides align to TRBD1. This TCR was recovered from a woman aged 25 to 39 in good health. The CDR3 loop is CASSSAGTGATGELFF. The CDR3 DNA follows: TGTGCCAGCAGTTCCGCCGGGACAGGGGCTACCGGGGAGCTGTTTTTT.